This T cell receptor (beta chain) came from a study of blood T cell repertoires in COVID-19. Overall study: Samples taken during acute and convalescent COVID-19 were collected in the United States, Italy and Spain. The cDNA or gDNA used as material had been derived from T cells, B-cell-depleted T cells, or PBMCs.

Seattle enrolled patients during active infection and tracked them longitudinally. The authors' processing: Amplification from reference gene primers served as the basis for estimated nucleated cell counts. Measured with immunoSEQ multiplex PCR; TCRdb has only the in-frame clones, and not every one. D and trimming come from the DNA, and the V and J calls and clone size come from that table. In the table there are tens of thousands of clones, 70% to 90% of which are singletons. V was shortened by 1 base and J by 8 bases, with 8 bases between the two germline ends. CDR1 and CDR2 from the germline V gene are LGHDT and YNNKEL (reference sequence). The CDR3 totals 13 residues.

The TCR was taken from a woman in her sixties or seventies with COVID-19, enrolled during active disease. Sequencing used peripheral blood. The V gene is TRBV3-1 (or the pseudogene TRBV3-2), the J gene TRBJ1-4; D call uncertain. CDR3 sequence: CASSQVAGEKLFF. CDR3 bases: TGTGCCAGCAGCCAAGTCGCGGGGGAAAAACTGTTTTTT.